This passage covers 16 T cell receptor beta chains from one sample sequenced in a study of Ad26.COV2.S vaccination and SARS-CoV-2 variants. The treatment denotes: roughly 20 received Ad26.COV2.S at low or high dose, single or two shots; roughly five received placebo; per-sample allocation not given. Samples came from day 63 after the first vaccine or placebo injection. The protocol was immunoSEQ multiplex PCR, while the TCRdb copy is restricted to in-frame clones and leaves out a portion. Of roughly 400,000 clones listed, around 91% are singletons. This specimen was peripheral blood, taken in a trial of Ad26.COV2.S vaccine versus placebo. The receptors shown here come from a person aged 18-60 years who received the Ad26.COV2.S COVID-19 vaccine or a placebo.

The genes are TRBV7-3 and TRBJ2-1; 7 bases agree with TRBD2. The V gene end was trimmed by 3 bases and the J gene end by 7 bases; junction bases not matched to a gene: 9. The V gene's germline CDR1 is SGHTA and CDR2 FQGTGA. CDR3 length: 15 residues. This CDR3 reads CASSFLGGAGNEQFF. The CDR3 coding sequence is TGTGCCAGCAGCTTCCTCGGGGGAGCGGGGAATGAGCAGTTCTTC.

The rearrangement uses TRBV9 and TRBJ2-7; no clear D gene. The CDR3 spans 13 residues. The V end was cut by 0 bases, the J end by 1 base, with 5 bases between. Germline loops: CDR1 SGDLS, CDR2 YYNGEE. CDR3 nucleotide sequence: TGTGCCAGCAGCGTAGAGGTATCCTACGAGCAGTACTTC. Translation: CASSVEVSYEQYF.

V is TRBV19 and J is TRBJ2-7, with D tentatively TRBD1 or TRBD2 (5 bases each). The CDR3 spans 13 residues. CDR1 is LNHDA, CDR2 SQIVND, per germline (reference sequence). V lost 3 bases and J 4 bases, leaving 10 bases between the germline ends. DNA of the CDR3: TGTGCCAGTAGTATGGGGGAATCGTACGAGCAGTACTTC. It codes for CASSMGESYEQYF.

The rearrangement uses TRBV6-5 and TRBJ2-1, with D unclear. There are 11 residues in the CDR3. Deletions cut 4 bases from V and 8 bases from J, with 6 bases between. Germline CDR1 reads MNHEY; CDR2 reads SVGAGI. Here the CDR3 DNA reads TGTGCCAGCAGTTCATCCCATGAGCAGTTCTTC. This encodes CASSSSHEQFF.

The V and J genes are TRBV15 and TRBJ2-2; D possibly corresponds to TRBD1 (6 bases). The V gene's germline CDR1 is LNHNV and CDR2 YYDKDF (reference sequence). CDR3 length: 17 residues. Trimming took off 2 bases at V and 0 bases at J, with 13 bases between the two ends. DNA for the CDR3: TGTGCCACCAGCAGATTCCAATACAGGGCGAACACCGGGGAGCTGTTTTTT. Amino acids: CATSRFQYRANTGELFF.

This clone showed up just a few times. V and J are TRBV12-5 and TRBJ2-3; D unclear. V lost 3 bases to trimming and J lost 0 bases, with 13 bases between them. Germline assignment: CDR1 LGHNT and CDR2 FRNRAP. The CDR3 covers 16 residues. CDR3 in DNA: TGTGCTAGTGGTTTAGGGCAGCATCCTAGCACAGATACGCAGTATTTT. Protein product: CASGLGQHPSTDTQYF. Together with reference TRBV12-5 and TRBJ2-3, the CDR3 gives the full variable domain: DARVTQTPRHKVTEMGQEVTMRCQPILGHNTVFWYRQTMMQGLELLAYFRNRAPLDDSGMPKDRFSAEMPDATLATLKIQPSEPRDSAVYFCASGLGQHPSTDTQYFGPGTRLTVL.

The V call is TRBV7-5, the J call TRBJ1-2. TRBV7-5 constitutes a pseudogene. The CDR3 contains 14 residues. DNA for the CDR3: TGTGTCAGAAGCTTAGAACCGCAAAACTATGGCTACACCTTC. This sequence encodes CVRSLEPQNYGYTF.

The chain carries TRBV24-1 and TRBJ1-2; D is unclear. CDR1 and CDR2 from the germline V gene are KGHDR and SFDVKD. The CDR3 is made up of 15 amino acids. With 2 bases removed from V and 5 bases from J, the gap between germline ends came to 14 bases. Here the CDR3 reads CATSDSGLAGYGYTF. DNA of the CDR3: TGTGCCACCAGTGATTCCGGACTGGCGGGGTATGGCTACACCTTC.

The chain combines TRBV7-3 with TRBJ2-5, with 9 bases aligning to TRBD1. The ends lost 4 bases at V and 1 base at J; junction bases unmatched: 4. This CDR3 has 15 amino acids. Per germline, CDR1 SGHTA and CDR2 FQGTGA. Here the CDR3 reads CASSSGTGPQETQYF. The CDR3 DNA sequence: TGTGCCAGCAGCTCCGGGACAGGGCCCCAAGAGACCCAGTACTTC.

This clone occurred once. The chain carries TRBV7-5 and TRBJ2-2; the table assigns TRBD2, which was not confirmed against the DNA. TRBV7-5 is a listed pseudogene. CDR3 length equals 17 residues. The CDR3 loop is CVRSLSNYLANTGELFF. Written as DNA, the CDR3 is TGTGTCAGAAGCTTATCCAACTATCTCGCGAACACCGGGGAGCTGTTTTTT.

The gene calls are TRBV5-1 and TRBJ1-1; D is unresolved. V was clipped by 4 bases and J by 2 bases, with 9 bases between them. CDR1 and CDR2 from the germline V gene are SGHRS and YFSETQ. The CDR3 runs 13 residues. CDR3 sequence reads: CASSGPSNTEAFF. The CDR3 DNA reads TGCGCCAGCAGCGGGCCCTCCAACACTGAAGCTTTCTTT.

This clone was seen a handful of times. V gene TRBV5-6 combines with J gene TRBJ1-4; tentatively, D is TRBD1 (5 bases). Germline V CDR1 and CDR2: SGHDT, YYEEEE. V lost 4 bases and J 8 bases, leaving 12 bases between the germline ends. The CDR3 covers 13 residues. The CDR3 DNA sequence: TGTGCCAGCAGCACCGGGACGAGCGAAAAACTGTTTTTT. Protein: CASSTGTSEKLFF.

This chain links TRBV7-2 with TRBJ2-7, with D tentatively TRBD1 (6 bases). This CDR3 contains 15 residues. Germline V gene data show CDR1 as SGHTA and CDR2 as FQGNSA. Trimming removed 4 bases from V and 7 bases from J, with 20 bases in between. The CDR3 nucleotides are TGTGCCAGCAGCTCGAGACGACAGGACCTCGGGGAGCAGTACTTC. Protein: CASSSRRQDLGEQYF.

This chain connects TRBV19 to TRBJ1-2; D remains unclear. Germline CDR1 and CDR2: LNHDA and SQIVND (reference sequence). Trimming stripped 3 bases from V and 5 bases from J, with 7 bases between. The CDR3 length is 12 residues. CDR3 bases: TGTGCCAGTAGTATTCAGGATTATGGCTACACCTTC. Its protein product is CASSIQDYGYTF.

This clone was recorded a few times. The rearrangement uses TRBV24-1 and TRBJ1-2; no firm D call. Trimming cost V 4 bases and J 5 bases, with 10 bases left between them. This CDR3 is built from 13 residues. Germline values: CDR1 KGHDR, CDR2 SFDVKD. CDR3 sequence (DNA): TGTGCCACCAGTGAACAGACGGATTATGGCTACACCTTC. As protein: CATSEQTDYGYTF.

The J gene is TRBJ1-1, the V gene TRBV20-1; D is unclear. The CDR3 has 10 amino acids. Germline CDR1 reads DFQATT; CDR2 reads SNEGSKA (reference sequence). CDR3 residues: CSASEAEAFF. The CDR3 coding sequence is TGCAGCGCATCCGAGGCTGAAGCTTTCTTT.